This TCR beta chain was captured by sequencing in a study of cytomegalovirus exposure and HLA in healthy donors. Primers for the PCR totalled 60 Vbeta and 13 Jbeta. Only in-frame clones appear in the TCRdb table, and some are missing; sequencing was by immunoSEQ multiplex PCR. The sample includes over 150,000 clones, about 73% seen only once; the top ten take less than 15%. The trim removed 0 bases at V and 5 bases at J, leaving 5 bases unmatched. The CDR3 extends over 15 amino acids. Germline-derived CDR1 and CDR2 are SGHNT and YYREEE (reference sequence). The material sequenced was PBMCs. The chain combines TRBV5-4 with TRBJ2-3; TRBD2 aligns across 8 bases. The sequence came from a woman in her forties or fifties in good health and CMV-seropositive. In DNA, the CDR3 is TGTGCCAGCAGCTTGGTAGCGGGGATTGGAGATACGCAGTATTTT. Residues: CASSLVAGIGDTQYF.